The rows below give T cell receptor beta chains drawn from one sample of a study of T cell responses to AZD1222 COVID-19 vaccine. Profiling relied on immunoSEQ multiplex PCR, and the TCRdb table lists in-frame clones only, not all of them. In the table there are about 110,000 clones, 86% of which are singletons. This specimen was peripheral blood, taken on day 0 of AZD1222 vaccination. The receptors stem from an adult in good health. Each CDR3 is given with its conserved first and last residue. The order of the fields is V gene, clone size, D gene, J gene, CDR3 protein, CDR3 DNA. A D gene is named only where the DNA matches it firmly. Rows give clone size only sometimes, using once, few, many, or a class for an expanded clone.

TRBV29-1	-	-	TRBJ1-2	CSVEDRGYGYTF	TGCAGCGTTGAAGATCGGGGGTATGGCTACACCTTC
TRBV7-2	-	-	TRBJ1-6	CASSPSGPGGSRGGSPLHF	TGTGCCAGCAGCCCCTCAGGGCCTGGAGGGAGTCGGGGCGGTTCACCCCTCCACTTT
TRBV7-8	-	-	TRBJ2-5	CASSLRGGEETQYF	TGTGCCAGCAGCTTAAGGGGGGGGGAAGAGACCCAGTACTTC
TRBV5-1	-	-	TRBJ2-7	CASSLAAGGEYEQYF	TGCGCCAGCAGCTTGGCGGCCGGGGGCGAATACGAGCAGTACTTC
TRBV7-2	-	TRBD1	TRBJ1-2	CATVRDRSNYGYTF	TGTGCCACCGTGCGGGACAGAAGTAACTATGGCTACACCTTC
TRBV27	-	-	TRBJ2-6	CASSWRVAGANVLTF	TGTGCCAGCAGTTGGCGGGTGGCAGGGGCCAACGTCCTGACTTTC
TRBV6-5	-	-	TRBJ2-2	CASSYRVTGELFF	TGTGCCAGCAGTTACAGAGTCACCGGGGAGCTGTTTTTT
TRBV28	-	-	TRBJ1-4	CASNSQGGTNEKLFF	TGTGCCAGCAACTCACAGGGTGGGACTAATGAAAAACTGTTTTTT
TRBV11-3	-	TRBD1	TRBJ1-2	CARNLQGRTYGYTF	TGTGCCAGAAATTTACAGGGGCGCACCTATGGCTACACCTTC
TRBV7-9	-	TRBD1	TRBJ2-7	CASSPARGTGDYEQYF	TGTGCCAGCAGCCCCGCCCGCGGGACAGGGGACTACGAGCAGTACTTC
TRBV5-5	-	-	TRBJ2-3	CASSLGQTSTDTQYF	TGTGCCAGCAGCTTGGGTCAGACTAGCACAGATACGCAGTATTTT
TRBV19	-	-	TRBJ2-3	CASSQPPDGTDTQYF	TGTGCCAGTAGTCAACCCCCGGACGGCACAGATACGCAGTATTTT
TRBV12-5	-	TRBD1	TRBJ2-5	CASALGQGAGETQYF	TGTGCTAGTGCCTTGGGACAGGGGGCTGGAGAGACCCAGTACTTC
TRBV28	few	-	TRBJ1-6	CASSLGILGPPLHF	TGTGCCAGCAGTTTGGGCATCCTGGGGCCACCCCTCCACTTT
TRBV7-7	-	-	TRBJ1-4	CASSPVSGREEKLFF	TGTGCCAGCAGCCCTGTTTCTGGGCGGGAGGAAAAACTGTTTTTT
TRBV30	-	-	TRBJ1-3	CAWSEEARSGNTIYF	TGTGCCTGGAGTGAGGAGGCCCGCTCTGGAAACACCATATATTTT
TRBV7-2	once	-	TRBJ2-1	CASSLGFGGLRDEQFF	TGTGCCAGCAGCTTAGGGTTTGGGGGACTCCGTGATGAGCAGTTCTTC
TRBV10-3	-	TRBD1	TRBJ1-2	CATDRGNYGYTF	TGTGCCACCGACAGGGGAAACTATGGCTACACCTTC
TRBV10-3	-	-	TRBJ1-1	CAIRLANTEAFF	TGTGCCATCAGGCTAGCGAACACTGAAGCTTTCTTT
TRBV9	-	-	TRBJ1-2	CASSGLGPLKRGYTF	TGTGCCAGCAGCGGATTGGGACCCCTTAAGAGAGGCTACACCTTC
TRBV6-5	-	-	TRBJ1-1	CASYLGAMNTEAFF	TGTGCCAGCTATTTGGGGGCCATGAACACTGAAGCTTTCTTT
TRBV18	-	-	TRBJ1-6	CASSPSRVGNSPLHF	TGTGCCAGCTCACCCTCCAGGGTCGGGAATTCACCCCTCCACTTT
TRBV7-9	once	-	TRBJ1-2	CASSLRGAVLEGYTF	TGTGCCAGCAGCCTCCGTGGCGCCGTCCTTGAGGGCTACACCTTC
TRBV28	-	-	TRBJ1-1	CASSFRVGTEAFF	TGTGCCAGCAGTTTCAGGGTTGGCACTGAAGCTTTCTTT
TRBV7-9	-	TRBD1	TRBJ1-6	CASNSGQVLSPLHF	TGTGCCAGCAACTCGGGACAGGTCCTTTCACCCCTCCACTTT
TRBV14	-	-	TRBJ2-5	CASSQAGTNQETQYF	TGTGCCAGCAGCCAGGCCGGGACAAATCAAGAGACCCAGTACTTC
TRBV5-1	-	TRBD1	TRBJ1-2	CASRDGTGIDGYTF	TGCGCCAGCAGAGACGGGACAGGGATCGATGGCTACACCTTC
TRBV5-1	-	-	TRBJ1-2	CASSLAGSEVYGYTF	TGCGCCAGCAGCTTGGCCGGTTCAGAAGTTTATGGCTACACCTTC
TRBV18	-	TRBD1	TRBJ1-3	CASSPQGQGNAGNTIYF	TGTGCCAGCTCACCACAGGGACAGGGAAATGCCGGAAACACCATATATTTT
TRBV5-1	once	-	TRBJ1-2	CASSLVRGGYTF	TGCGCCAGCAGCTTGGTTAGGGGTGGCTACACCTTC